Listed here are 31 T cell receptor beta chains from one sample, sequenced in a study of T cell repertoires in cytomegalovirus infection. Using its own MiXCR run on the reads, TCRdb lists one record per CDR3 protein. The table includes some 700,000 distinct CDR3 sequences, 35% to 40% detected once. Sequencing was carried out using PBMCs. The receptors come from a human donor in good health (CMV status not recorded). Some clones in this sample may be carry-over from other donors' samples.

The V gene is TRBV7-4, the J gene TRBJ1-1, with D possibly TRBD1 on 5 matching bases. CDR1 and CDR2 from the germline V gene are SGHVT and SQSDAQ. Between the trimmed V and J ends, which lost 7 bases and 4 bases, there was a span of 19 bases. CDR3 length: 15 amino acids. The CDR3 spells CASIPIQGAGTEAFF. The DNA for the CDR3 is TGTGCCAGCATCCCAATTCAGGGTGCCGGCACTGAAGCTTTCTTT.

In this sample, this clonotype turned up many times. This chain uses TRBV7-2 with TRBJ1-6; no reliable D call. This CDR3 contains 14 residues. V gave up 3 bases and J gave up 0 bases, with 3 bases separating them. Germline-derived CDR1 and CDR2 are SGHTA and FQGNSA. The CDR3 sequence: CASSLGSYNSPLHF. In DNA, the CDR3 is TGTGCCAGCAGCTTGGGCTCCTATAATTCACCCCTCCACTTT.

To note about this clonotype: This may arise from a read error, as a much more abundant clone is one base away. It is likely a read error, because the conserved phenylalanine at the end of the CDR3 is missing. The CDR3: CASSLGRRTETQYL. DNA of the CDR3: TGTGCCAGCAGCTTAGGCAGGCGAACGGAGACCCAGTACTTA. The chain has TRBV7-2 and TRBJ2-5; D unclear. The CDR3 is made up of 14 amino acids. The V gene lost 1 base and the J gene lost 5 bases, with 11 bases spanning the gap. Germline V gives CDR1 SGHTA, CDR2 FQGNSA.

This clonotype showed up just a few times. This chain connects TRBV29-1 to TRBJ2-3; TRBD1 agrees at 7 bases. Germline trimming cut 5 bases from V and 6 bases from J; bases unmatched to any gene: 11. This CDR3 comprises 14 residues. CDR1 is SQVTM and CDR2 is ANQGSEA in the germline V gene. The CDR3 region has the DNA TGCAGCGTTACCCGGACAGGACGAGGCGATACGCAGTATTTT. It is translated as CSVTRTGRGDTQYF.

This clonotype was recorded many times. J is TRBJ2-5 and V is TRBV6-6, with 8 nucleotides matching TRBD1. Germline CDR1 reads MNHNY; CDR2 reads SVGAGI (reference sequence). After removal of 6 bases from V and 2 bases from J, the junction contained 11 bases not matched to a gene. This CDR3 is 16 amino acids long. Here the CDR3 reads CASRSSDRGNQETQYF. The CDR3 DNA follows: TGTGCCAGCAGATCCTCAGACAGGGGAAATCAAGAGACCCAGTACTTC.

This clonotype was picked up a small number of times. V usage is TRBV6-5 and J usage is TRBJ1-1; D might be TRBD1 (5 bases). The germline gives CDR1 MNHEY, CDR2 SVGAGI. V lost 2 bases, J lost 5 bases, and 21 bases lay in between. The CDR3 is 17 residues long. The CDR3 sequence: CASSYRIAKGSGTEAFF. For the CDR3, the DNA is TGTGCCAGCAGTTACCGCATCGCTAAGGGGTCGGGGACTGAAGCTTTCTTT.

Comment on this clonotype: A much larger clone is a single base away; this may be a read error. This rearrangement joins TRBV7-9 to TRBJ2-1; 13 nucleotides align to TRBD2. The V gene end was trimmed by 6 bases and the J gene end by 11 bases; junction bases not matched to a gene: 10. The germline CDR1 and CDR2 sequences are SEHNR and FQNEAQ (reference sequence). This CDR3 region has 15 residues. The CDR3 spells CASRPRLAGGRKQFF. The DNA for the CDR3 is TGTGCCAGCAGACCCAGACTAGCGGGGGGCAGGAAGCAGTTCTTC.

This clonotype turned up a few times. The chain joins TRBV6-1 to TRBJ2-1; unclear D gene. Germline V CDR1 and CDR2: MNHNS, SASEGT. Trimming shortened V by 0 bases and J by 0 bases, and 6 bases separated the two germline ends. The CDR3 runs to 15 residues. The CDR3 region is CASSEAMSSYNEQFF. The CDR3 DNA is TGTGCCAGCAGTGAAGCCATGAGCTCCTACAATGAGCAGTTCTTC.

The sample holds many counts of this clonotype. The chain combines TRBV7-2 with TRBJ2-3; D ambiguous. The germline gives CDR1 SGHTA, CDR2 FQGNSA. The CDR3 is made up of 14 amino acids. The germline V and J ends were trimmed by 5 bases and 1 base, with 10 bases remaining between them. The CDR3 sequence is CASSRPTRTDTQYF. CDR3 in DNA: TGTGCCAGCAGCCGCCCGACCCGCACAGATACGCAGTATTTT.

The sample holds a few counts of this clonotype. V is TRBV28 and J is TRBJ2-3; D is tentatively TRBD1 or TRBD2 (5 bases each). The V gene's germline CDR1 is MDHEN and CDR2 SYDVKM. The V gene lost 7 bases and the J gene lost 2 bases, with 10 bases spanning the gap. This CDR3 contains 13 residues. As DNA, the CDR3 is TGTGCCAGCACCGTGGGGACCACAGATACGCAGTATTTT. Protein: CASTVGTTDTQYF.

The rearrangement joins TRBV2 to TRBJ1-2; D gene uncertain. The CDR3 spans 11 residues. V dropped 4 bases and J dropped 8 bases, with 8 bases sitting between them. CDR1 SNHLY and CDR2 FYNNEI come from the germline V gene. CDR3 residues: CASSVGGGYTF. The CDR3 nucleotides read TGTGCCAGCAGTGTCGGTGGAGGCTACACCTTC. Looking up the rest from reference TRBV2 and TRBJ1-2 gives the full variable domain: EPEVTQTPSHQVTQMGQEVILRCVPISNHLYFYWYRQILGQKVEFLVSFYNNEISEKSEIFDDQFSVERPDGSNFTLKIRSTKLEDSAMYFCASSVGGGYTFGSGTRLTVV.

At least ten counts were recorded for this clonotype. The chain has TRBV7-2 and TRBJ2-5; 7 bases line up with TRBD1. Germline trimming cut 2 bases from V and 6 bases from J; bases unmatched to any gene: 6. Per germline, CDR1 SGHTA and CDR2 FQGNSA. This CDR3 has 14 residues. CDR3 sequence: CASSLFRGQKTQYF. The CDR3 DNA follows: TGTGCCAGCAGCTTATTTAGGGGGCAAAAGACCCAGTACTTC.

V is TRBV12-3 or TRBV12-4 and J is TRBJ2-2; D is unclear. The V and J ends lost 6 bases and 5 bases respectively, with 13 bases between them. This CDR3 is built from 14 residues. CDR3 in DNA: TGTGCCAGCAGCCGAAGGCCCGGGACCGGGGAGCTGTTTTTT. Its protein is CASSRRPGTGELFF.

The chain links TRBV19 to TRBJ2-2; 7 bases are a match to TRBD2. After removal of 3 bases from V and 6 bases from J, the junction contained 1 base not matched to a gene. This CDR3 region has 13 residues. Germline V CDR1 and CDR2: LNHDA, SQIVND (reference sequence). The CDR3 DNA reads TGTGCCAGTAGTATCGGACTAGCCGGGGAGCTGTTTTTT. Translating gives CASSIGLAGELFF.

As regards this clonotype: Compared with germline, one end of the junction differs, possibly owing to a read error. V is TRBV6-8 and J is TRBJ2-2; D call uncertain. CDR1 is MNHGY, CDR2 SAAAGT, per germline. The CDR3 runs to 13 residues. DNA for the CDR3: TGTGCCCGCAGAAACGAGTACACCGGGGAGCTGTTTTTT. As protein: CARRNEYTGELFF.

In the case of this clonotype: At one boundary the junction diverges from the germline segment, which might be a read error. The gene calls are TRBV6-2 or TRBV6-3 and TRBJ2-2; D unresolved. Germline V CDR1 and CDR2: MNHEY, SVGEGT. The CDR3 has 14 residues. CDR3 loop: CASRYSDGTGELFF. CDR3 sequence (DNA): TGTGCCAGCCGTTACTCGGACGGCACCGGGGAGCTGTTTTTT.

The chain recombines TRBV20-1 with TRBJ2-7; D is perhaps TRBD1 (5 bases). CDR1 is DFQATT, CDR2 SNEGSKA, per germline (reference sequence). The V gene lost 6 bases and the J gene lost 5 bases, with 23 bases spanning the gap. The CDR3 is 15 amino acids. CDR3 sequence reads: CSAEKKKTRVHEQYF. The DNA for the CDR3 is TGCAGTGCCGAAAAAAAGAAGACCAGGGTCCACGAGCAGTACTTC.

This clonotype has only a few counts. The rearrangement uses TRBV7-8 and TRBJ2-3, with 8 bases fitting TRBD1. CDR3 length: 17 amino acids. V was clipped by 1 base and J by 2 bases; unmatched bases: 8. Looked up from germline, CDR1 is SGHVS and CDR2 is FQNEAQ. CDR3 sequence: CASSLVDRDSYTDTQYF. CDR3 coding DNA: TGTGCCAGCAGCTTAGTGGACAGGGACTCATACACAGATACGCAGTATTTT. The full variable domain, its missing parts supplied by reference TRBV7-8 and TRBJ2-3, is GAGVSQSPRYKVAKRGQDVALRCDPISGHVSLFWYQQALGQGPEFLTYFQNEAQLDKSGLPSDRFFAERPEGSVSTLKIQRTQQEDSAVYLCASSLVDRDSYTDTQYFGPGTRLTVL.

This clonotype was observed a few times. At one of its ends the junction is not consistent with the germline gene, which may arise from a read error. The J gene is TRBJ2-7, the V gene TRBV7-6; tentative D call: TRBD2 (5 bases). Germline CDR1 SGHVS, CDR2 FNYEAQ. This CDR3 comprises 14 residues. The CDR3 nucleotides read TGTGCTAGCAGTATTGGACTTACCTCCTACGAGCAGTACTTC. Protein: CASSIGLTSYEQYF.

This clonotype came up many times. The V gene is TRBV7-8, the J gene TRBJ1-5; 8 nucleotides line up with TRBD1. V dropped 3 bases and J dropped 4; count of bases not matched to a gene: 5. The CDR3 runs 15 residues. Germline V gene lookup returns CDR1 SGHVS and CDR2 FQNEAQ. The CDR3 DNA is TGTGCCAGCAGCTTTGGACAGGGTAGGAATCAGCCCCAGCATTTT. Protein: CASSFGQGRNQPQHF.

V and J are TRBV4-1 and TRBJ2-7; D is possibly TRBD1 (6 bases). V was clipped by 3 bases and J by 2 bases, with 14 bases between them. The CDR3 spans 15 residues. From germline, CDR1 is MGHRA and CDR2 YSYEKL. CDR3 nucleotides: TGCGCCAGCAGCCACTCAGGGGCTTGGACCTACGAGCAGTACTTC. This translates into CASSHSGAWTYEQYF.

The chain has TRBV12-3 or TRBV12-4 and TRBJ1-4; 7 positions agree with TRBD1. After removal of 6 bases from V and 6 bases from J, the junction contained 13 bases not matched to a gene. The CDR3 runs to 16 residues. CDR3 in DNA: TGTGCCAGCAGGAGAGAGTACAGGGGCTTGCATGAAAAACTGTTTTTT. This gives the protein CASRREYRGLHEKLFF.

The rearrangement uses TRBV11-3 and TRBJ1-2; weak D call: TRBD1 (6 bases). The V and J ends lost 2 bases and 13 bases respectively, with 14 bases between them. This CDR3 region has 12 residues. The germline CDR1 and CDR2 sequences are SGHNT and YENEEA. As DNA, the CDR3 is TGTGCCAGCAGCTTAAATCAGGGGCTTCCCACCTTC. It encodes CASSLNQGLPTF.

This clonotype was seen only a few times. The chain joins TRBV2 to TRBJ2-7; D might be TRBD2 (6 bases). The CDR3 is 12 amino acids. V was trimmed by 4 bases and J by 5 bases, leaving 9 bases between them. CDR1 is SNHLY, CDR2 FYNNEI, per germline. CDR3 in amino acids: CASSGAGHEQYF. Here the CDR3 DNA reads TGTGCCAGCAGTGGGGCGGGACACGAGCAGTACTTC.

In nucleotides, the CDR3 is TGCAGTGCTAGGGTGCTAGCGGACATTGGGAATGAGCAGTTCTTC. This encodes CSARVLADIGNEQFF. V is TRBV20-1 and J is TRBJ2-1, with 7 positions matching TRBD2. Trimming at V came to 3 bases and at J to 7 bases, leaving 12 bases not matched to a gene. The length of the CDR3 is 15 residues. Looked up from germline, CDR1 is DFQATT and CDR2 is SNEGSKA (reference sequence).

The chain has TRBV28 and TRBJ1-6; D is perhaps TRBD1 (5 bases). In germline, CDR1 is MDHEN, CDR2 SYDVKM. The CDR3 totals 16 residues. The ends were cut back, 4 bases at V and 3 bases at J, with 13 bases in the middle. CDR3 region: CASSSESGLYNSPLHF. The CDR3 DNA follows: TGTGCCAGCAGTTCGGAGTCAGGGCTCTATAATTCACCCCTCCACTTT.

In this sample, this clonotype turned up a few times. The chain carries TRBV11-3 and TRBJ2-3; 8 bases align to TRBD2. V was pared by 5 bases and J by 11 bases, with 9 bases of the junction left unmatched. Per germline, CDR1 SGHNT and CDR2 YENEEA. The CDR3 is 13 residues long. The CDR3 sequence: CASSQRTSGWQYF. The CDR3 DNA sequence: TGTGCCAGCAGCCAAAGAACTAGCGGATGGCAGTATTTT. Drawing the rest from reference TRBV11-3 and TRBJ2-3, the complete variable domain is EAGVVQSPRYKIIEKKQPVAFWCNPISGHNTLYWYLQNLGQGPELLIRYENEEAVDDSQLPKDRFSAERLKGVDSTLKIQPAELGDSAVYLCASSQRTSGWQYFGPGTRLTVL.

This sequence joins TRBV10-3 and TRBJ2-1; 7 bases are a match to TRBD1. With V trimmed by 3 bases and J by 14 bases, 7 bases remained unmatched. Germline loops: CDR1 ENHRY, CDR2 SYGVKD. This CDR3 has 12 residues. CDR3 residues: CAISDERGREFF. The DNA of the CDR3 is TGTGCCATCAGTGATGAAAGGGGGCGTGAGTTCTTC.

The chain is built from TRBV19 and TRBJ1-1; D is perhaps TRBD1 (6 bases). Trimming took off 11 bases at V and 12 bases at J, with 22 bases between the two ends. The CDR3 consists of 12 residues. Germline CDR1 reads LNHDA; CDR2 reads SQIVND (reference sequence). CDR3 in amino acids: CAGAGGAMTPFF. For the CDR3, the DNA is TGTGCCGGCGCCGGGGGCGCGATGACGCCTTTCTTT.

This clonotype appeared a single time. The chain couples TRBV5-4 to TRBJ1-3, with D perhaps matching TRBD1 (5 bases). The CDR3 length is 13 residues. Trimming left V 3 bases short and J 6 bases short, with 10 bases between. The germline CDR1 and CDR2 sequences are SGHNT and YYREEE (reference sequence). The CDR3 nucleotides are TGTGCCAGCAGCTCCGGGACCCTAAACACCATATATTTT. This translates into CASSSGTLNTIYF.

This clonotype appeared many times. The CDR3 sequence is CASSRQGARTDTQYF. The CDR3 region has the DNA TGTGCCAGCAGTAGACAGGGGGCAAGAACAGATACGCAGTATTTT. V gene TRBV28 combines with J gene TRBJ2-3; 10 bases are a match to TRBD1. The CDR3 totals 15 residues. J was trimmed by 3 bases and V by 5 bases; bases with no gene match: 5. Germline V lookup: CDR1 MDHEN, CDR2 SYDVKM.